This TCR beta chain derives from a study of blood T cell repertoires in COVID-19. Study-level information: Sites across the United States, Italy and Spain contributed samples from acute and convalescent COVID-19. T cells, B-cell-depleted T cells, or PBMCs provided the cDNA or gDNA that served as material.

Original handling: Amplification with reference gene primers provided the estimates of nucleated cell counts. Some clones are missing from TCRdb's copy, which holds only in-frame ones; the method was immunoSEQ multiplex PCR. Clonal size and the V and J genes are those of that table, whereas D and trimming came from the DNA. The repertoire holds roughly 73,000 clones, around 74% seen once, with around 21% in the top ten. CDR3 size: 15 residues. Looked up from germline, CDR1 is LNHDA and CDR2 is SQIVND (reference sequence). Trimming cost V 7 bases and J 9 bases, with 19 bases left between them. Sequencing was done on a sample of peripheral blood. This sequence joins TRBV19 and TRBJ1-6, with a possible D match to TRBD1 (6 bases). This receptor was taken from a man in his sixties or seventies with acute or convalescent COVID-19. The CDR3 loop is CASTSGGARRSPLHF. CDR3 nucleotides: TGTGCCAGTACCTCTGGGGGGGCGCGGCGTTCACCCCTCCACTTT.